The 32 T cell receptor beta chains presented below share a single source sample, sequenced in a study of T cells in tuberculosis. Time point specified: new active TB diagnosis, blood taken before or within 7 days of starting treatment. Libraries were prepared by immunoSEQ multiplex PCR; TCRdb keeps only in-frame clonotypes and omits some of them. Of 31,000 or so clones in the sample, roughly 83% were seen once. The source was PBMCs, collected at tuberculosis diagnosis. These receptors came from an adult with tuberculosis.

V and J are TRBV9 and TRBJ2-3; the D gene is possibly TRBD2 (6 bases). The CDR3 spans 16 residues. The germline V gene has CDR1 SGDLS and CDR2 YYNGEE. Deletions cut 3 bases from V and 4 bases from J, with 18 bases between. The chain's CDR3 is CASSAPGRFPADTQYF. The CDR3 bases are TGTGCCAGCAGCGCCCCGGGGAGGTTTCCGGCAGATACGCAGTATTTT.

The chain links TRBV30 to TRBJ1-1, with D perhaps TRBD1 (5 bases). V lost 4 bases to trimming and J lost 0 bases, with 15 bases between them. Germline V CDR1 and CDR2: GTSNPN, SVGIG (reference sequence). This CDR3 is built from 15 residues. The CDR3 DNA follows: TGTGCCTGGACGGCGGGGGTACAACTGAACACTGAAGCTTTCTTT. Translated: CAWTAGVQLNTEAFF.

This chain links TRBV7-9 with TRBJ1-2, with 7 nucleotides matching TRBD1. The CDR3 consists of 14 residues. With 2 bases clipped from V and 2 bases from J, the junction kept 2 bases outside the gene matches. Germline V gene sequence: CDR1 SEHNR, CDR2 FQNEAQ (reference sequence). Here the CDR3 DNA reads TGTGCCAGCAGCTTAACAGGGGAAAACTATGGCTACACCTTC. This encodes CASSLTGENYGYTF.

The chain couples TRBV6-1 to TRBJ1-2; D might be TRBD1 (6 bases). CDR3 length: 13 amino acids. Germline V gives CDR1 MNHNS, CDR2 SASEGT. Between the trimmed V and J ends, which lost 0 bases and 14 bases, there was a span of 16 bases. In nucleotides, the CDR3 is TGTGCCAGCAGTGAAGCCTCGGCAGGGGCGGGTACCTTC. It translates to CASSEASAGAGTF.

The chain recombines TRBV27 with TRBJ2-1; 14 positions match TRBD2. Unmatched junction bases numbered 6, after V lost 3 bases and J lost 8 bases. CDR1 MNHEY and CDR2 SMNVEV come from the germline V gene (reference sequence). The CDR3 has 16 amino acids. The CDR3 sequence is CASSFPTSGGGDEQFF. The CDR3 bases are TGTGCCAGCAGTTTCCCGACTAGCGGGGGGGGTGATGAGCAGTTCTTC.

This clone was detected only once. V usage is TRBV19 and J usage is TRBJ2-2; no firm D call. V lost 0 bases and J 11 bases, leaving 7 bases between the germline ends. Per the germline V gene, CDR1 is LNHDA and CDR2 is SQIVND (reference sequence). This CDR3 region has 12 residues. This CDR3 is CASSIEKHELFF. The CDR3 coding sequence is TGTGCCAGTAGTATAGAAAAACACGAGCTGTTTTTT.

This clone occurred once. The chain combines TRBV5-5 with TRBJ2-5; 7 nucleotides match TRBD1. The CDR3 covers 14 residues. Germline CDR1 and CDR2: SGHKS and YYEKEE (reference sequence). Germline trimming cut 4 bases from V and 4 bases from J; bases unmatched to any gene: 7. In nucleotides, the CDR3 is TGTGCCAGCAGCCCACAGGGGAGTGGAGAGACCCAGTACTTC. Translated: CASSPQGSGETQYF.

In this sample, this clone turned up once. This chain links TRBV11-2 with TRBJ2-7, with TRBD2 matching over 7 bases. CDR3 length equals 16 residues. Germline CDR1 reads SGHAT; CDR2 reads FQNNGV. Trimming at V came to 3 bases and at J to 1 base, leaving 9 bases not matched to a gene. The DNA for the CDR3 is TGTGCCAGCAGCTTGACAGAGCGGGGAAGTTCCTACGAGCAGTACTTC. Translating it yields CASSLTERGSSYEQYF.

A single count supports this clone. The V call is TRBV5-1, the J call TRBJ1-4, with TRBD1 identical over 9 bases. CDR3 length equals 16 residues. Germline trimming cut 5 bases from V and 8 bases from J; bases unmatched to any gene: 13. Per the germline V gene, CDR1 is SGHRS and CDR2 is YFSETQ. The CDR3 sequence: CASRSTGGAPGEKLFF. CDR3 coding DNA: TGCGCCAGCAGGAGCACAGGGGGCGCGCCAGGGGAAAAACTGTTTTTT. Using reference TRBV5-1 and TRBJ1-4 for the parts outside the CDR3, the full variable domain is KAGVTQTPRYLIKTRGQQVTLSCSPISGHRSVSWYQQTPGQGLQFLFEYFSETQRNKGNFPGRFSGRQFSNSRSEMNVSTLELGDSALYLCASRSTGGAPGEKLFFGSGTQLSVL.

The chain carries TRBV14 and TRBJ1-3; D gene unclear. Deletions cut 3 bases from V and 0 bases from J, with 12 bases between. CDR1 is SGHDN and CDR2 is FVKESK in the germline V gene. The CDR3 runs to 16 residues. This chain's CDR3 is CASSHPRGFSGNTIYF. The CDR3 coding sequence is TGTGCCAGCAGCCACCCGAGAGGATTCTCTGGAAACACCATATATTTT.

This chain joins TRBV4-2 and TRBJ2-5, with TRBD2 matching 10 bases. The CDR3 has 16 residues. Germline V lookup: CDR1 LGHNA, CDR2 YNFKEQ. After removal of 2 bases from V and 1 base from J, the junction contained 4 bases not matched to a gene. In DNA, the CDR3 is TGTGCCAGCAGCCAACTCGGACTAGCGGCCCAAGAGACCCAGTACTTC. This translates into CASSQLGLAAQETQYF.

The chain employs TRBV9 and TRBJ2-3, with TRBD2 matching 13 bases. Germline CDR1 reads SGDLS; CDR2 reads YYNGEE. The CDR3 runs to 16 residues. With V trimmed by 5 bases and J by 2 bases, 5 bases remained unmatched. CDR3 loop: CASSQTSGGITDTQYF. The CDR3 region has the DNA TGTGCCAGCAGTCAGACTAGCGGGGGGATCACAGATACGCAGTATTTT.

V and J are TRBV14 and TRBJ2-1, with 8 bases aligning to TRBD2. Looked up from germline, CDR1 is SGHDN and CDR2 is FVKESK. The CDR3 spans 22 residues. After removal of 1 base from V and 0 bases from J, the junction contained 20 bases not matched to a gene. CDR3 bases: TGTGCCAGCAGCCAAGGGTTCGGTAGGCCTAGCGGGCTGCTGAGCTCCTACAATGAGCAGTTCTTC. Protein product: CASSQGFGRPSGLLSSYNEQFF.

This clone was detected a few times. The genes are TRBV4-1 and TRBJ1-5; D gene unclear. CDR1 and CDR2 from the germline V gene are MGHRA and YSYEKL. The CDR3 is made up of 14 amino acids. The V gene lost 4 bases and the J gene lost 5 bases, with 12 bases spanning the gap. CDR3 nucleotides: TGCGCCAGCAGCCCCCTGGGGAGGGATCAGCCCCAGCATTTT. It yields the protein CASSPLGRDQPQHF.

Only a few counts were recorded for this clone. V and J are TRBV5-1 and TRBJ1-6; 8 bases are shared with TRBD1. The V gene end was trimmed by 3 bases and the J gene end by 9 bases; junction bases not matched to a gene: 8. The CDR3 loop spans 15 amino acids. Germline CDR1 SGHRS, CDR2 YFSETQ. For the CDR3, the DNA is TGCGCCAGCAGCTACTTGGACAGGGACAGTTCACCCCTCCACTTT. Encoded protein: CASSYLDRDSSPLHF.

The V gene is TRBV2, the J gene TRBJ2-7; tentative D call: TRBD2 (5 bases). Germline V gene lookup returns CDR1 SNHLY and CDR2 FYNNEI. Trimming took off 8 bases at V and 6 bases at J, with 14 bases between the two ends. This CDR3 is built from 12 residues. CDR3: CASGLANREQYF. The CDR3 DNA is TGTGCCAGCGGGCTAGCTAATCGCGAGCAGTACTTC.

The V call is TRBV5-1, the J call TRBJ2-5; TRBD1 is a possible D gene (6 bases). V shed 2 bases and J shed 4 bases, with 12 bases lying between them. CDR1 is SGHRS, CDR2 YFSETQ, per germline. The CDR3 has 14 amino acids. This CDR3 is CASSLQGPPETQYF. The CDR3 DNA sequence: TGCGCCAGCAGCTTACAGGGACCCCCAGAGACCCAGTACTTC.

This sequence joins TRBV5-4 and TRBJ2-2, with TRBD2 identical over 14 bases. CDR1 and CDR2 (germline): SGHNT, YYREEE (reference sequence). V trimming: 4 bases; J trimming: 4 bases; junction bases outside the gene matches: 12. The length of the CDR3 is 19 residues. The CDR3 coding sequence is TGTGCCAGCAGCACGGGTAGGACTAGCGGGGGGCCGGGCACCGGGGAGCTGTTTTTT. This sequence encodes CASSTGRTSGGPGTGELFF.

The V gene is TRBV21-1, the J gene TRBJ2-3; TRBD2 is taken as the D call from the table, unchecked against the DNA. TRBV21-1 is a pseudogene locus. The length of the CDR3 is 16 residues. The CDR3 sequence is CASSKGPGTWTDTQYF. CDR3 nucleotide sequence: TGTGCCAGCAGCAAAGGGCCCGGGACTTGGACCGATACGCAGTATTTT.

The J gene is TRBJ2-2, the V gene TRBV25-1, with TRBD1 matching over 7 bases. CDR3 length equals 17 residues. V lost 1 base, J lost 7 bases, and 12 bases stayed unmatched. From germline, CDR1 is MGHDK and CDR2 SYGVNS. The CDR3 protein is CASSESGDREGGGELFF. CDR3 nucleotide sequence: TGTGCCAGCAGTGAATCTGGAGACAGGGAAGGGGGCGGGGAGCTGTTTTTT.

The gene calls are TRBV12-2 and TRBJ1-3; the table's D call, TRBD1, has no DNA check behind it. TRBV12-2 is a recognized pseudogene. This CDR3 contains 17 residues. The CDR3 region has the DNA TGTGCAAGTCGCGCTTCCCTCCACAGGGGGATAGGAAACACCATATATTTT. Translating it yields CASRASLHRGIGNTIYF.

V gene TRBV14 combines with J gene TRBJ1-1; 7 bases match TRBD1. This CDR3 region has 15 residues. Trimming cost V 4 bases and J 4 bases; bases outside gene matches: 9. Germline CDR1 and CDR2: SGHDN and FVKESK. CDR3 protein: CASSPNRGDSTEAFF. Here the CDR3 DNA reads TGTGCCAGCAGCCCTAACAGGGGAGATAGCACTGAAGCTTTCTTT. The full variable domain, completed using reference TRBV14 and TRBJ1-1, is EAGVTQFPSHSVIEKGQTVTLRCDPISGHDNLYWYRRVMGKEIKFLLHFVKESKQDESGMPNNRFLAERTGGTYSTLKVQPAELEDSGVYFCASSPNRGDSTEAFFGQGTRLTVV.

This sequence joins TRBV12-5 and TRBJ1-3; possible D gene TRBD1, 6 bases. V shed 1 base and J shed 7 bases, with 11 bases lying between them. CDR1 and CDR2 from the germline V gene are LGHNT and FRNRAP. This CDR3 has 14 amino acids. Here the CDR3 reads CASGLARQVNTIYF. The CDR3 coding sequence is TGTGCTAGTGGTTTGGCCCGACAGGTTAACACCATATATTTT.

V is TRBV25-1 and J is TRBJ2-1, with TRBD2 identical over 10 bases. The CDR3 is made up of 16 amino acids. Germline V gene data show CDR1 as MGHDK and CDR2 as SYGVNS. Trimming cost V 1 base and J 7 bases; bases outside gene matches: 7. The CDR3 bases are TGTGCCAGCAGTGAATTTAAGGGACTAGCGAGGAATGAGCAGTTCTTC. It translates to CASSEFKGLARNEQFF.

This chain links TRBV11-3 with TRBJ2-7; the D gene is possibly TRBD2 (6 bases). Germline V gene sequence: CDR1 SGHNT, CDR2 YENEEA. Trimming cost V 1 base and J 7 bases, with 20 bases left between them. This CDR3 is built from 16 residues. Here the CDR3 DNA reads TGTGCCAGCAGCTTAGGGGTTTTAGCGGAAGCCCTTGAGCAGTACTTC. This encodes CASSLGVLAEALEQYF.

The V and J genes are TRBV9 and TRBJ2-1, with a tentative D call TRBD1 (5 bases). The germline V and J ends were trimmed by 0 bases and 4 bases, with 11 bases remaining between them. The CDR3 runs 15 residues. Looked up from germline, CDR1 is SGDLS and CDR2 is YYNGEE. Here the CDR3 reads CASSVEGAGYNEQFF. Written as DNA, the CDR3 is TGTGCCAGCAGCGTAGAAGGTGCAGGGTACAATGAGCAGTTCTTC.

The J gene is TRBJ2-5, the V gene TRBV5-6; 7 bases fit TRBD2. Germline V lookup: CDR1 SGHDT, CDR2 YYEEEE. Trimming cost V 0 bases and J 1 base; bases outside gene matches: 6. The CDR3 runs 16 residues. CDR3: CASSLGPGGSQETQYF. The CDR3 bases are TGTGCCAGCAGCTTGGGCCCGGGAGGTTCCCAAGAGACCCAGTACTTC.

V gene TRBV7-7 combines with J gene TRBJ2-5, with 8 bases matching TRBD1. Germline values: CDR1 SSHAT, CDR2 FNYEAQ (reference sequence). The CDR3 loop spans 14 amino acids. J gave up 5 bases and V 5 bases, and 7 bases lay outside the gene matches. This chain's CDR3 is CASSLRTGPETQYF. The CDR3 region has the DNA TGTGCCAGCAGCCTTCGGACAGGGCCGGAGACCCAGTACTTC. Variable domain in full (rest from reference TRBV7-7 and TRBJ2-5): GAGVSQSPRYKVTKRGQDVTLRCDPISSHATLYWYQQALGQGPEFLTYFNYEAQPDKSGLPSDRFSAERPEGSISTLTIQRTEQRDSAMYRCASSLRTGPETQYFGPGTRLLVL.

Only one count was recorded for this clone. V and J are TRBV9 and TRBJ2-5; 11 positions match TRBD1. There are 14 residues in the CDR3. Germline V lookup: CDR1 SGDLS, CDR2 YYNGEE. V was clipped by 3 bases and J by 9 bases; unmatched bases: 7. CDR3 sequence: CASSGGQGAGAQYF. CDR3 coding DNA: TGTGCCAGCAGCGGCGGACAGGGGGCAGGGGCCCAGTACTTC.

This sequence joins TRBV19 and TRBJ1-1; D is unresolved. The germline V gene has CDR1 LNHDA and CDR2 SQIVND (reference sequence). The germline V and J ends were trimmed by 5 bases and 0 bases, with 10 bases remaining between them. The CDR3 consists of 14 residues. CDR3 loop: CASSFGLVNTEAFF. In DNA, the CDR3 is TGTGCCAGTAGTTTTGGACTGGTGAACACTGAAGCTTTCTTT.

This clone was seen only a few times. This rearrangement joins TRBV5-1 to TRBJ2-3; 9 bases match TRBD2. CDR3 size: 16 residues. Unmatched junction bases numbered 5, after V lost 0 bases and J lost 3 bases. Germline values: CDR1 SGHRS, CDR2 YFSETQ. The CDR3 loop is CASSLGLAGITDTQYF. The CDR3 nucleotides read TGCGCCAGCAGCTTGGGGCTAGCGGGGATTACAGATACGCAGTATTTT.

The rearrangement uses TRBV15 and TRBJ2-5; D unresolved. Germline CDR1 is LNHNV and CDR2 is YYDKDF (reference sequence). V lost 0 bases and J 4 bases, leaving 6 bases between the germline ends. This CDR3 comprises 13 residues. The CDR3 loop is CATSRDVGETQYF. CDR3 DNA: TGTGCCACCAGCAGAGATGTCGGAGAGACCCAGTACTTC.